A single sample gave rise to the 14 T cell receptor beta chains below, sequenced in a study of OX40 agonist ivuxolimab in advanced cancers. Only in-frame clones appear in the TCRdb table, and some are missing; sequencing was by immunoSEQ multiplex PCR. The profile shows approximately 69,000 clones, 84% of them singletons. This specimen consisted of CD4+ or CD8+ T cells sorted from blood, obtained in a trial of the OX40 agonist ivuxolimab. The receptors stem from an adult with an advanced solid tumor such as melanoma, head and neck, liver or kidney cancer.

This chain uses TRBV19 with TRBJ2-3, with 7 bases fitting TRBD2. V gave up 4 bases and J gave up 4 bases; unmatched junction bases: 5. The CDR3 runs to 14 residues. The germline gives CDR1 LNHDA, CDR2 SQIVND (reference sequence). The CDR3 DNA sequence: TGTGCCAGTAGTACGAGGGAGGGCGCAGATACGCAGTATTTT. This encodes CASSTREGADTQYF.

The gene calls are TRBV7-2 and TRBJ2-2; no reliable D call. The germline V and J ends were trimmed by 1 base and 3 bases, with 6 bases remaining between them. The CDR3 has 14 amino acids. In germline, CDR1 is SGHTA, CDR2 FQGNSA. The CDR3 DNA reads TGTGCCAGCAGCTTAGTCCCTCACACCGGGGAGCTGTTTTTT. Amino acids: CASSLVPHTGELFF.

This clone was observed at least ten times. This chain uses TRBV10-1 with TRBJ1-2; D uncertain. The germline CDR1 and CDR2 sequences are WNHNN and SYGVQD (reference sequence). Trimming pared 3 bases from V and 5 bases from J, leaving 7 bases between. The CDR3 has 12 amino acids. This CDR3 is CASSERRYGYTF. The CDR3 DNA reads as TGCGCCAGCAGTGAACGGCGGTATGGCTACACCTTC.

CDR3 sequence (DNA): TGCAGCGTACGCCCGGGGGAGACCCAGTACTTC. Translation gives CSVRPGETQYF. The gene calls are TRBV29-1 and TRBJ2-5, with D perhaps TRBD2 (5 bases). The CDR3 sequence is 11 residues long. Germline assignment: CDR1 SQVTM and CDR2 ANQGSEA. V was trimmed by 6 bases and J by 5 bases, leaving 10 bases between them.

This clone has a handful of counts. The V call is TRBV6-5, the J call TRBJ2-1; 8 bases match TRBD1. The J segment lost 16 bases and the V segment lost 4 bases, leaving 9 bases of the junction unmatched. Germline CDR1 MNHEY, CDR2 SVGAGI. CDR3 length equals 12 residues. The CDR3 reads CASSSAGTGGFF. The CDR3 coding sequence is TGTGCCAGCAGTTCCGCAGGGACAGGCGGTTTCTTC.

The rearrangement joins TRBV27 to TRBJ1-1; 8 positions agree with TRBD1. Germline loops: CDR1 MNHEY, CDR2 SMNVEV (reference sequence). The CDR3 totals 16 residues. The junction had 11 bases not matched to a gene; V was cut back by 7 bases and J by 1 base. The CDR3 sequence is CASIKRRDRQNTEAFF. The CDR3 nucleotides are TGTGCCAGCATCAAGCGCCGGGACAGGCAGAACACTGAAGCTTTCTTT.

The chain is built from TRBV18 and TRBJ2-1, with TRBD1 identical over 8 bases. Per the germline V gene, CDR1 is KGHSH and CDR2 is LQKENI. Trimming cost V 2 bases and J 3 bases; bases outside gene matches: 3. This CDR3 spans 15 amino acids. Written as DNA, the CDR3 is TGTGCCAGCTCACCAAAGGGACAGGACTACAATGAGCAGTTCTTC. Amino acid sequence: CASSPKGQDYNEQFF.

The chain uses TRBV11-3 and TRBJ2-4; no definite D call. The CDR3 is 15 amino acids. V lost 3 bases and J 1 base, leaving 10 bases between the germline ends. The germline gives CDR1 SGHNT, CDR2 YENEEA. The CDR3 reads CASSFRTGAKNIQYF. The CDR3 coding sequence is TGTGCCAGCAGCTTCAGAACTGGGGCCAAAAACATTCAGTACTTC.

CDR3 nucleotide sequence: TGCGCCAGCAGCCAACAAGCCAGGGGGGACCACGAGCAGTACTTC. Its translation is CASSQQARGDHEQYF. V is TRBV4-3 and J is TRBJ2-7; possibly TRBD1 for D (7 bases). The CDR3 runs to 15 residues. Germline CDR1 is LGHNA and CDR2 is YSLEER. V was trimmed by 2 bases and J by 5 bases, leaving 16 bases between them.

The chain uses TRBV7-2 and TRBJ1-5; maybe TRBD1 (6 bases). Germline loops: CDR1 SGHTA, CDR2 FQGNSA. The CDR3 contains 17 residues. The ends were cut back, 5 bases at V and 2 bases at J, with 19 bases in the middle. Here the CDR3 DNA reads TGTGCCAGCAGCCCCCGGGGGGGGGCTAGTGGCAATCAGCCCCAGCATTTT. Translating gives CASSPRGGASGNQPQHF.

This clone turned up a few times. This specimen includes other DNA sequences encoding the same CDR3. J is TRBJ1-1 and V is TRBV5-1; D call uncertain. Germline V lookup: CDR1 SGHRS, CDR2 YFSETQ. Trimming removed 2 bases at V and 1 base at J, with 6 bases between. The CDR3 totals 13 residues. The CDR3 nucleotides are TGCGCCAGCAGCTTTTCAGAGAACACTGAAGCTTTCTTT. Translation: CASSFSENTEAFF.

This chain connects TRBV4-3 to TRBJ2-7, with TRBD1 identical over 7 bases. From germline, CDR1 is LGHNA and CDR2 YSLEER. The CDR3 extends over 16 amino acids. The V and J ends lost 0 bases and 0 bases, in that order; junction bases with no gene match: 5. DNA for the CDR3: TGCGCCAGCAGCCAAGATCCGGACAGGTTCTCCTACGAGCAGTACTTC. Its protein product is CASSQDPDRFSYEQYF.

This clone was seen just once. CDR3 amino acids: CASSESPFDTQYF. CDR3 coding DNA: TGTGCCAGCAGTGAATCCCCTTTTGATACGCAGTATTTT. This rearrangement joins TRBV6-1 to TRBJ2-3, with D unresolved. The CDR3 runs to 13 residues. Trimming took off 2 bases at V and 6 bases at J, with 9 bases between the two ends. Germline assignment: CDR1 MNHNS and CDR2 SASEGT.

The rearrangement links TRBV2 to TRBJ2-7; either TRBD1 or TRBD2 may fit D (5 bases each). The CDR3 spans 14 residues. Germline V gene data show CDR1 as SNHLY and CDR2 as FYNNEI. V was trimmed by 5 bases and J by 3 bases, leaving 14 bases between them. The CDR3 spells CASSWDLAIYEQYF. The CDR3 DNA reads TGTGCCAGCAGTTGGGACCTGGCGATCTACGAGCAGTACTTC. Full variable domain (remainder filled in from reference TRBV2 and TRBJ2-7): EPEVTQTPSHQVTQMGQEVILRCVPISNHLYFYWYRQILGQKVEFLVSFYNNEISEKSEIFDDQFSVERPDGSNFTLKIRSTKLEDSAMYFCASSWDLAIYEQYFGPGTRLTVT.